These 18 T cell receptor beta chains originate from one sample sequenced in a study of beta chain features in type 1 diabetes. The whole isolated RNA underwent reverse transcription, so sequencing captured expressed TCRB transcripts. Clones were sequenced by immunoSEQ multiplex PCR, and TCRdb holds only the in-frame ones, with some missing. The data contain more than 150,000 clones, 7.5% to 10% of them singletons. Sequenced input: central memory CD4+ T cells from blood. The source of these receptors is a woman between 18 and 30 years old in good health.

This clone was seen a few times. The genes are TRBV29-1 and TRBJ1-1; perhaps TRBD1 as D (5 bases). Germline V lookup: CDR1 SQVTM, CDR2 ANQGSEA. V was cut by 4 bases and J by 0 bases, with 18 bases left in between. CDR3 size: 16 residues. The CDR3 is CSVAPLKQALNTEAFF. The DNA of the CDR3 is TGCAGCGTTGCCCCTCTAAAACAGGCCCTGAACACTGAAGCTTTCTTT.

The chain joins TRBV5-4 to TRBJ2-3; D is undetermined. The CDR3 runs to 12 residues. Germline V CDR1 and CDR2: SGHNT, YYREEE (reference sequence). V was pared by 0 bases and J by 4 bases, with 3 bases between. The CDR3 sequence is CASSLVADTQYF. The DNA for the CDR3 is TGTGCCAGCAGCTTGGTAGCAGATACGCAGTATTTT.

About this clone: Other DNA sequences in this specimen translate into the identical CDR3. The chain carries TRBV5-1 and TRBJ2-3; 7 bases line up with TRBD1. The V segment lost 2 bases and the J segment 3 bases; nucleotides outside the gene matches: 6. The V gene's germline CDR1 is SGHRS and CDR2 YFSETQ. The CDR3 runs 15 residues. The CDR3 DNA is TGCGCCAGCAGCTTCCGACAGGGTAGTACAGATACGCAGTATTTT. Encoded protein: CASSFRQGSTDTQYF.

This clone was picked up a small number of times. The rearrangement uses TRBV27 and TRBJ2-3, with D possibly being TRBD2 (6 bases). Per the germline V gene, CDR1 is MNHEY and CDR2 is SMNVEV (reference sequence). The CDR3 spans 14 residues. The ends were cut back, 8 bases at V and 6 bases at J, with 18 bases in the middle. Here the CDR3 reads CASRMRDSRDTQYF. CDR3 bases: TGTGCCAGCCGGATGCGGGACTCTAGGGATACGCAGTATTTT.

V usage is TRBV21-1 and J usage is TRBJ2-6; TRBD1 is the table's D call, not checked against the DNA. TRBV21-1 represents a pseudogene. This CDR3 spans 17 amino acids. CDR3 bases: TGTGCCATGCACCGGGACAGGGGGCTACGTGGGGCCAACGTCCTGACTTTC. Amino acids: CAMHRDRGLRGANVLTF.

The chain is built from TRBV2 and TRBJ2-7, with D hard to call. This CDR3 has 11 residues. Looked up from germline, CDR1 is SNHLY and CDR2 is FYNNEI. V shed 6 bases and J shed 2 bases, with 5 bases lying between them. CDR3 loop: CASRQTYEQYF. For the CDR3, the DNA is TGTGCCAGCAGACAAACCTACGAGCAGTACTTC.

The genes are TRBV11-2 and TRBJ2-2; possible D gene TRBD2, 5 bases. Deletions cut 5 bases from V and 0 bases from J, with 13 bases between. This CDR3 comprises 16 residues. Germline CDR1 reads SGHAT; CDR2 reads FQNNGV. This CDR3 reads CASSVGSGPNTGELFF. CDR3 DNA sequence: TGTGCCAGCAGCGTAGGAAGCGGCCCGAACACCGGGGAGCTGTTTTTT.

The V call is TRBV7-8, the J call TRBJ2-7; 7 positions agree with TRBD1. J was trimmed by 0 bases and V by 5 bases; bases with no gene match: 4. The length of the CDR3 is 14 residues. Germline V gene lookup returns CDR1 SGHVS and CDR2 FQNEAQ. In nucleotides, the CDR3 is TGTGCCAGCAGCCGTGACAGGGTCTCCTACGAGCAGTACTTC. This gives the protein CASSRDRVSYEQYF.

This clone was found a few times. The chain joins TRBV11-2 to TRBJ2-7, with D tentatively TRBD2 (5 bases). This CDR3 spans 13 amino acids. CDR1 is SGHAT, CDR2 FQNNGV, per germline. V lost 1 base, J lost 6 bases, and 10 bases lay in between. The chain's CDR3 is CASSLVLAPEQYF. CDR3 bases: TGTGCCAGCAGCTTAGTTCTAGCCCCCGAGCAGTACTTC.

The chain is built from TRBV5-4 and TRBJ2-3, with TRBD2 matching 7 bases. The CDR3 sequence is 14 residues long. V dropped 5 bases and J dropped 1; count of bases not matched to a gene: 4. Germline V gene data show CDR1 as SGHNT and CDR2 as YYREEE (reference sequence). CDR3: CASSAAGGTDTQYF. The CDR3, as DNA: TGTGCCAGCAGTGCCGCGGGGGGCACAGATACGCAGTATTTT.

The CDR3 sequence: CASSPGRSPSSYEQYF. The DNA for the CDR3 is TGTGCCAGCTCACCGGGCCGGTCCCCAAGCTCCTACGAGCAGTACTTC. The V and J genes are TRBV18 and TRBJ2-7, with D hard to call. The CDR3 consists of 16 residues. CDR1 and CDR2 (germline): KGHSH, LQKENI. V lost 3 bases and J lost 0, with 15 bases in between.

The sample holds a few counts of this clone. This chain connects TRBV5-1 to TRBJ1-2, with D possibly matching TRBD1 (6 bases). The germline V gene has CDR1 SGHRS and CDR2 YFSETQ. V was cut by 4 bases and J by 2 bases, with 18 bases left in between. The CDR3 contains 16 residues. The CDR3 sequence: CASSISGQPTNYGYTF. CDR3 sequence (DNA): TGCGCCAGCAGCATATCCGGACAGCCGACAAACTATGGCTACACCTTC.

The chain recombines TRBV5-1 with TRBJ2-1, with TRBD1 matching over 7 bases. Germline V CDR1 and CDR2: SGHRS, YFSETQ. There are 14 residues in the CDR3. V shed 0 bases, J shed 5 bases, and the junction held 2 bases outside the gene matches. The CDR3 here is CASSLAGQHNEQFF. The CDR3 nucleotides read TGCGCCAGCAGCTTGGCGGGACAGCACAATGAGCAGTTCTTC.

CDR3 nucleotide sequence: TGTGCCAGCAGCTTGAGTACATACGAGCAGTACTTC. Amino acids: CASSLSTYEQYF. The chain is built from TRBV5-8 and TRBJ2-7; D call uncertain. The CDR3 runs to 12 residues. Per the germline V gene, CDR1 is SGHTS and CDR2 is YDEGEE. The V end was cut by 1 base, the J end by 4 bases, with 6 bases between.

This clone was detected only a few times. The chain combines TRBV6-1 with TRBJ1-1; D not resolved. The CDR3 consists of 15 residues. Germline CDR1 reads MNHNS; CDR2 reads SASEGT. The V end lost 1 base, the J end lost 3 bases, and 12 bases lay between the germline ends. This CDR3 is CASSEVAGRYTEAFF. The CDR3 DNA reads as TGTGCCAGCAGTGAAGTAGCCGGTCGATACACTGAAGCTTTCTTT.

The chain has TRBV6-5 and TRBJ2-1; D gene unclear. Between the trimmed V and J ends, which lost 5 bases and 6 bases, there was a span of 11 bases. The CDR3 runs to 13 residues. Germline values: CDR1 MNHEY, CDR2 SVGAGI. In nucleotides, the CDR3 is TGTGCCAGCAGTCTGAGGTATCCCAATGAGCAGTTCTTC. Translated, it gives CASSLRYPNEQFF.

The chain combines TRBV29-1 with TRBJ2-2, with D possibly being TRBD1 (6 bases). The CDR3 spans 15 residues. Germline loops: CDR1 SQVTM, CDR2 ANQGSEA. Trimming took 0 bases from V and 0 from J, leaving 8 bases between them. CDR3 in amino acids: CSVEETGTNTGELFF. CDR3 coding DNA: TGCAGCGTTGAAGAAACAGGGACGAACACCGGGGAGCTGTTTTTT.

V is TRBV6-6 and J is TRBJ1-2, with D uncertain. The ends were cut back, 2 bases at V and 2 bases at J, with 9 bases in the middle. The CDR3 is 14 amino acids. Germline CDR1 and CDR2: MNHNY and SVGAGI (reference sequence). The CDR3 DNA follows: TGTGCCAGCAGTTACCTACAGTTAAACTATGGCTACACCTTC. This translates into CASSYLQLNYGYTF.